This TCR beta chain came from a study of blood T cell repertoires in COVID-19. Study in general: In each case, the material was cDNA or gDNA derived from T cells, B-cell-depleted T cells, or PBMCs.

Per the study methods: Reference gene primer amplification in the assay estimated nucleated cell counts. Data came from immunoSEQ multiplex PCR; TCRdb stores just in-frame clones and leaves some out. V, J and clone size are those of that table, while D and trimming were read from the DNA. The data contain 200,000 to 250,000 clones, 84% of them singletons. The germline gives CDR1 SGHTA, CDR2 FQGNSA. There are 14 residues in the CDR3. Participants came from under 30 US areas, aged about 18 to 89 years. Categorization into cohorts depended on clinical history that participants reported. The TCR comes from a woman aged 40 to 49 who had recovered from COVID-19. The genes are TRBV7-2 and TRBJ2-2; tentatively, D is TRBD2 (6 bases). Specimen: PBMCs or T cells enriched from blood (not recorded which). The CDR3 nucleotides read TGTGCTACGGAGGGGCGGGGGAACACCGGGGAGCTGTTTTTT. Protein product: CATEGRGNTGELFF.